The 20 T cell receptor beta chains in this list originate from one sample, sequenced in a study of blood T cell repertoires in COVID-19. Measured with immunoSEQ multiplex PCR; TCRdb has only the in-frame clones, and not every one. The table includes 120,000 to 150,000 clones, 84% detected once. The sequenced sample consisted of peripheral blood. The origin of the receptors is a human donor in a cohort sampled during active COVID-19.

In this sample, this clone turned up a few times. The rearrangement uses TRBV2 and TRBJ2-2; TRBD2 matches 9 bases. The CDR3 consists of 15 residues. Trimming took 4 bases from V and 4 from J; bases not matched to a gene: 4. Germline V lookup: CDR1 SNHLY, CDR2 FYNNEI. The CDR3 region is CASSGGLAGTGELFF. The CDR3, as DNA: TGTGCCAGCAGTGGGGGACTAGCCGGCACCGGGGAGCTGTTTTTT.

The chain combines TRBV29-1 with TRBJ1-1; 10 nucleotides match TRBD1. From germline, CDR1 is SQVTM and CDR2 ANQGSEA. There are 13 residues in the CDR3. V lost 6 bases to trimming and J lost 4 bases; unmatched junction nucleotides: 5. The CDR3 reads CSVSTGGGTEAFF. The DNA of the CDR3 is TGCAGCGTCTCGACAGGGGGCGGCACTGAAGCTTTCTTT.

V and J are TRBV3-1 (or the pseudogene TRBV3-2) and TRBJ1-4; unclear D gene. The V gene's germline CDR1 is LGHDT and CDR2 YNNKEL (reference sequence). The V end lost 0 bases, the J end lost 9 bases, and 5 bases lay between the germline ends. There are 12 residues in the CDR3. The CDR3 here is CASSQDSKKLFF. As DNA, the CDR3 is TGTGCCAGCAGCCAAGATTCAAAAAAACTGTTTTTT.

J is TRBJ1-2 and V is TRBV12-5; the D is unclear. The CDR3 runs to 12 residues. Deletions cut 8 bases from V and 2 bases from J, with 9 bases between. CDR1 LGHNT and CDR2 FRNRAP come from the germline V gene. CDR3: CASSMSNYGYTF. Written as DNA, the CDR3 is TGTGCTAGTAGCATGTCGAACTATGGCTACACCTTC.

V is TRBV7-2 and J is TRBJ1-5; tentatively, D is TRBD1 (5 bases). The CDR3 is made up of 12 amino acids. The germline V gene encodes CDR1 SGHTA and CDR2 FQGNSA. Trimming took off 2 bases at V and 6 bases at J, with 5 bases between the two ends. DNA of the CDR3: TGTGCCAGCAGCTTAAGGGGTCAGCCCCAGCATTTT. The encoded protein is CASSLRGQPQHF.

The chain carries TRBV5-5 and TRBJ1-2; D is perhaps TRBD1 (5 bases). The germline CDR1 and CDR2 sequences are SGHKS and YYEKEE (reference sequence). The germline V and J ends were trimmed by 4 bases and 0 bases, with 10 bases remaining between them. CDR3 length equals 14 residues. For the CDR3, the DNA is TGTGCCAGCAGCCCCGGGACTTCTAACTATGGCTACACCTTC. It yields the protein CASSPGTSNYGYTF.

This clone showed up just once. The chain carries TRBV5-1 and TRBJ2-5, with 9 nucleotides matching TRBD1. Germline values: CDR1 SGHRS, CDR2 YFSETQ. J lost 4 bases, V lost 2 bases, and 6 bases had no gene match. This CDR3 spans 15 amino acids. CDR3: CASSFRDRVLETQYF. The CDR3 DNA follows: TGCGCCAGCAGCTTCCGGGACAGGGTATTAGAGACCCAGTACTTC.

This clone was seen more than once but under ten times. The rearrangement joins TRBV3-1 (or the pseudogene TRBV3-2) to TRBJ1-3; unclear D gene. The CDR3 has 14 amino acids. The germline V gene has CDR1 LGHDT and CDR2 YNNKEL (reference sequence). V was clipped by 4 bases and J by 0 bases, with 7 bases between them. CDR3 amino acids: CASSPGSSGNTIYF. The CDR3 DNA is TGTGCCAGCAGCCCGGGAAGCTCTGGAAACACCATATATTTT.

This clone was counted once. V gene TRBV10-2 combines with J gene TRBJ2-3, with D uncertain. The CDR3 has 12 residues. The germline V gene encodes CDR1 WSHSY and CDR2 SAAADI. Deletions cut 2 bases from V and 2 bases from J, with 2 bases between. The CDR3 reads CASSELTDTQYF. Here the CDR3 DNA reads TGCGCCAGCAGTGAGCTCACAGATACGCAGTATTTT.

This sequence joins TRBV30 and TRBJ2-3; 7 bases align to TRBD1. Germline CDR1 is GTSNPN and CDR2 is SVGIG (reference sequence). This CDR3 has 15 amino acids. Trimming cost V 0 bases and J 1 base; bases outside gene matches: 4. The CDR3 protein is CAWSVRGGGTDTQYF. The CDR3 DNA sequence: TGTGCCTGGAGTGTACGAGGGGGCGGCACAGATACGCAGTATTTT.

V is TRBV9 and J is TRBJ2-3; 7 nucleotides align to TRBD2. J was trimmed by 1 base and V by 0 bases; bases with no gene match: 5. The CDR3 is made up of 16 amino acids. Germline assignment: CDR1 SGDLS and CDR2 YYNGEE. The CDR3 DNA sequence: TGTGCCAGCAGCGTAGACTTCGCGGGGGGCACAGATACGCAGTATTTT. It is translated as CASSVDFAGGTDTQYF. Full variable domain (remainder filled in from reference TRBV9 and TRBJ2-3): DSGVTQTPKHLITATGQRVTLRCSPRSGDLSVYWYQQSLDQGLQFLIQYYNGEERAKGNILERFSAQQFPDLHSELNLSSLELGDSALYFCASSVDFAGGTDTQYFGPGTRLTVL.

The chain recombines TRBV9 with TRBJ1-2; 8 positions match TRBD1. The CDR3 extends over 15 amino acids. The trim removed 3 bases at V and 8 bases at J, leaving 12 bases unmatched. CDR1 is SGDLS and CDR2 is YYNGEE in the germline V gene. The CDR3 spells CASSAGSRGPGGYTF. The CDR3 DNA sequence: TGTGCCAGCAGCGCCGGGTCCAGGGGGCCGGGGGGCTACACCTTC.

CDR3 residues: CASGTQGLAYNEQFF. The CDR3 DNA follows: TGTGCCAGCGGAACACAGGGGCTAGCCTACAATGAGCAGTTCTTC. The gene calls are TRBV2 and TRBJ2-1, with 7 bases fitting TRBD1. J was trimmed by 2 bases and V by 8 bases; bases with no gene match: 9. CDR1 is SNHLY and CDR2 is FYNNEI in the germline V gene. The CDR3 covers 15 residues.

The gene calls are TRBV7-2 and TRBJ1-4, with D tentatively TRBD1 (5 bases). The CDR3 runs to 15 residues. Germline V gene sequence: CDR1 SGHTA, CDR2 FQGNSA. V was cut by 3 bases and J by 3 bases, with 11 bases left in between. The CDR3 is CASSFQGGANEKLFF. Written as DNA, the CDR3 is TGTGCCAGCAGCTTTCAGGGTGGGGCTAATGAAAAACTGTTTTTT.

This clone was recorded once. The rearrangement joins TRBV3-1 (or the pseudogene TRBV3-2) to TRBJ2-7; maybe TRBD1 (6 bases). The V gene's germline CDR1 is LGHDT and CDR2 YNNKEL (reference sequence). The CDR3 contains 13 residues. The V gene lost 3 bases and the J gene lost 9 bases, with 15 bases spanning the gap. CDR3 sequence (DNA): TGTGCCAGCAGCCAGCACAGGGCTACGAGGCAGTACTTC. It encodes CASSQHRATRQYF.

This clone was observed a few times. The chain links TRBV2 to TRBJ1-2, with 9 bases fitting TRBD1. CDR3 length: 14 amino acids. The junction had 6 bases not matched to a gene; V was cut back by 2 bases and J by 8 bases. CDR1 SNHLY and CDR2 FYNNEI come from the germline V gene. The CDR3 loop is CASSENRGHGGYTF. In DNA, the CDR3 is TGTGCCAGCAGTGAAAACAGGGGGCACGGGGGCTACACCTTC.

The V gene is TRBV5-6, the J gene TRBJ2-7; 8 nucleotides agree with TRBD1. J lost 10 bases, V lost 4 bases, and 13 bases had no gene match. The germline CDR1 and CDR2 sequences are SGHDT and YYEEEE. This CDR3 comprises 14 residues. CDR3 sequence: CASSKQGVSGTQYF. The CDR3 DNA sequence: TGTGCCAGCAGCAAACAGGGGGTCAGCGGAACACAGTACTTC.

V is TRBV5-1 and J is TRBJ1-2; D unclear. The V gene's germline CDR1 is SGHRS and CDR2 YFSETQ. V was shortened by 0 bases and J by 4 bases, with 10 bases between the two germline ends. This CDR3 comprises 14 residues. Here the CDR3 reads CASSLAEQTYGYTF. Written as DNA, the CDR3 is TGCGCCAGCAGCTTGGCCGAACAGACCTATGGCTACACCTTC.

J is TRBJ1-3 and V is TRBV15; D is unclear. The CDR3 totals 16 residues. Germline-derived CDR1 and CDR2 are LNHNV and YYDKDF (reference sequence). V was clipped by 1 base and J by 0 bases, with 10 bases between them. As DNA, the CDR3 is TGTGCCACCAGCAGAGGTAGAGAAAACTCTGGAAACACCATATATTTT. Encoded protein: CATSRGRENSGNTIYF.

The chain links TRBV6-5 to TRBJ2-1; the D gene is possibly TRBD2 (7 bases). This CDR3 is built from 15 residues. With 6 bases removed from V and 4 bases from J, the gap between germline ends came to 16 bases. Germline CDR1 MNHEY, CDR2 SVGAGI. The CDR3 coding sequence is TGTGCCAGCAGGGACCCGGGGGGCCCTTACAATGAGCAGTTCTTC. This gives the protein CASRDPGGPYNEQFF.